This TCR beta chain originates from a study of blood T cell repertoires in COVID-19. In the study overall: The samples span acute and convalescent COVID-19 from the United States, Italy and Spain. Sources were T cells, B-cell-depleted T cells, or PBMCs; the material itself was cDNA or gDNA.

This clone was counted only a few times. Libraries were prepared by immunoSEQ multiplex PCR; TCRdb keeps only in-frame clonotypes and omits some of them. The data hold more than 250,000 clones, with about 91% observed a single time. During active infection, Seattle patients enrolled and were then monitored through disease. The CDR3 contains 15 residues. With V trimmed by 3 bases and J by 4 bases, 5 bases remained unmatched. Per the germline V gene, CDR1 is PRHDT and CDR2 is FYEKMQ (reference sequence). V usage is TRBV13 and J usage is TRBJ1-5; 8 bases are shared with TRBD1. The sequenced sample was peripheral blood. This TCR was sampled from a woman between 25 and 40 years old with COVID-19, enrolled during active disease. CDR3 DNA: TGTGCCAGCAGCTTTGGGCAGGGGGCGAATCAGCCCCAGCATTTT. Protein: CASSFGQGANQPQHF.